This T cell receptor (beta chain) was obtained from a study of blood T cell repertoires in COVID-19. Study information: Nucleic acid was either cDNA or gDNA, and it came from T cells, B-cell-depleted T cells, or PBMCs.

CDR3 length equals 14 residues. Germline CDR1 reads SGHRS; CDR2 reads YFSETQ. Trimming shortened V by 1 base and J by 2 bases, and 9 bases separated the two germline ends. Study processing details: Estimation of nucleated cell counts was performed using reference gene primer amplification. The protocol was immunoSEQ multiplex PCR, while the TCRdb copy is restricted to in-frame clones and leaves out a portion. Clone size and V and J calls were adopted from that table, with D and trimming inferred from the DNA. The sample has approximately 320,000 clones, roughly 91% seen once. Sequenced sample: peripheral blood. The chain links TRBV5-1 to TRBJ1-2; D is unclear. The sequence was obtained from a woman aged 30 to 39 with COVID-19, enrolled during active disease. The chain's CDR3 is CASSLTQPNYGYTF. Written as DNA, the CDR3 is TGCGCCAGCAGCTTGACACAGCCCAACTATGGCTACACCTTC.